This TCR beta chain was sequenced during a study of neurological immune-mediated disorders. The authors produced cDNA by 5'RACE using 10-nucleotide random UMIs. Each CDR3 protein gets one entry after TCRdb re-called the 5' RACE reads with MiXCR. Found here are fewer than 90,000 distinct CDR3 sequences, approximately 10% of them singletons; the top ten hold around 1.8%. The J segment lost 5 bases and the V segment lost 5 bases, leaving 6 bases of the junction unmatched. CDR3 length: 14 residues. Germline loops: CDR1 SGHTA, CDR2 FQGNSA. There are many counts of this clonotype. The antigen remains undetermined. Study findings and constraints: Whereas HTLV-1-associated myelopathy showed the most TCR clonal expansion, multiple sclerosis showed the least, with levels below those of healthy controls.

The specimen was PBMCs. This clonotype was sampled from a man in his forties or fifties in good health. This chain uses TRBV7-2 with TRBJ2-7; TRBD2 matches 10 bases. The CDR3 DNA reads as TGTGCCAGCAGCCCTAGCGGGAGATTTAACGAGCAGTACTTC. Translated, it gives CASSPSGRFNEQYF.